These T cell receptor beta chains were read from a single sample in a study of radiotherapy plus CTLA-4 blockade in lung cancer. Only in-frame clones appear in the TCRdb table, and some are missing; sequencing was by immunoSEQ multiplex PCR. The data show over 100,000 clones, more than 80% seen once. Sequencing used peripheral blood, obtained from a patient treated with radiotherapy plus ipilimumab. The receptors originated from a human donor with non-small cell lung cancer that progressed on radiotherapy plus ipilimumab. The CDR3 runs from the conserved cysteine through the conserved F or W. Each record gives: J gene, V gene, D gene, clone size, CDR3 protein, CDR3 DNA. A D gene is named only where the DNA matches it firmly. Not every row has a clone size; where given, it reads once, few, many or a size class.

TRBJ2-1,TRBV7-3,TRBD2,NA,CASSLGLAVSDEQFF,TGTGCCAGCAGCTTGGGACTAGCGGTTTCGGATGAGCAGTTCTTC
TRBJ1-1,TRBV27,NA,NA,CASSLRGVRTNTEAFF,TGTGCCAGCAGCCTAAGGGGGGTACGGACGAACACTGAAGCTTTCTTT
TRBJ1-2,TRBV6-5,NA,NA,CASSYLISGGPYGYTF,TGTGCCAGCAGTTACTTGATATCTGGGGGACCCTATGGCTACACCTTC
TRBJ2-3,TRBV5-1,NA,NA,CASSLGLGQITDTQYF,TGCGCCAGCAGCTTGGGACTAGGCCAGATCACAGATACGCAGTATTTT
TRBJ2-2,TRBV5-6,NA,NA,CASSLDGGSPSTGELFF,TGTGCCAGCAGCTTGGATGGGGGCTCTCCGAGCACCGGGGAGCTGTTTTTT
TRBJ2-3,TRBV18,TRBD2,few,CASSKTSLDTQYF,TGTGCCAGCTCGAAGACTAGCTTAGATACGCAGTATTTT
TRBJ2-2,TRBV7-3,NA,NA,CASSRTRDHTGELFF,TGTGCCAGCAGCCGCACCCGGGATCACACCGGGGAGCTGTTTTTT
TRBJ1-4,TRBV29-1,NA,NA,CSVFNEKLFF,TGCAGCGTTTTTAATGAAAAACTGTTTTTT
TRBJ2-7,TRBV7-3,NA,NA,CASSLEGHLYRSSYEQYF,TGTGCCAGCAGCTTAGAAGGACACCTCTATAGGAGCTCCTACGAGCAGTACTTC
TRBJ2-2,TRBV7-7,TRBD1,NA,CASSLRQGAGELFF,TGTGCTAGCAGCTTAAGACAGGGGGCCGGGGAGCTGTTTTTT
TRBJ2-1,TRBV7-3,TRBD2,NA,CASSLPGLAQMFF,TGTGCCAGCAGCTTGCCGGGACTAGCTCAAATGTTCTTC
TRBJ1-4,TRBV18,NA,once,CASSPTRASPTATNEKLFF,TGTGCCAGCTCACCGACAAGGGCCAGTCCTACTGCAACTAATGAAAAACTGTTTTTT
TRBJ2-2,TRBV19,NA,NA,CASSDTRRGTGELFF,TGTGCCAGTAGTGATACACGCCGCGGCACCGGGGAGCTGTTTTTT
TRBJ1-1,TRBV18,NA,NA,CASSPSGREAFF,TGTGCCAGCTCACCTTCAGGACGAGAAGCTTTCTTT